What follows are 24 T cell receptor beta chains derived from one specimen sequenced in a study of blood T cell repertoires in COVID-19. TCRdb keeps only in-frame clones here, not all; method: immunoSEQ multiplex PCR. There are approximately 190,000 clones in the sample; about 86% occur only once, and over 13% lies in the top ten. Material for sequencing was peripheral blood. Every receptor here comes from a man younger than 45 with active or convalescent COVID-19.

V gene TRBV19 combines with J gene TRBJ1-2; D is possibly TRBD1 (5 bases). The ends were cut back, 3 bases at V and 8 bases at J, with 13 bases in the middle. Germline assignment: CDR1 LNHDA and CDR2 SQIVND (reference sequence). This CDR3 has 13 amino acids. The CDR3: CASSMGPGLGYTF. As DNA, the CDR3 is TGTGCCAGTAGTATGGGTCCAGGGCTCGGCTACACCTTC.

The chain uses TRBV19 and TRBJ2-5; 8 nucleotides agree with TRBD1. CDR1 and CDR2 (germline): LNHDA, SQIVND (reference sequence). The trim removed 0 bases at V and 4 bases at J, leaving 10 bases unmatched. This CDR3 contains 17 residues. CDR3 DNA: TGTGCCAGTAGTATAGAAGGGAGCAGGGGGCGAGGAGAGACCCAGTACTTC. This encodes CASSIEGSRGRGETQYF.

The genes are TRBV28 and TRBJ2-1, with D unresolved. This CDR3 is built from 14 residues. Trimming shortened V by 2 bases and J by 4 bases, and 9 bases separated the two germline ends. Germline assignment: CDR1 MDHEN and CDR2 SYDVKM. CDR3: CASSLPEIYNEQFF. The CDR3, as DNA: TGTGCCAGCAGTTTACCCGAGATATACAATGAGCAGTTCTTC.

The rearrangement links TRBV19 to TRBJ2-1, with 9 bases matching TRBD2. V shed 6 bases and J 3 bases; nucleotides not matched to a gene: 6. Germline CDR1 reads LNHDA; CDR2 reads SQIVND (reference sequence). The CDR3 covers 15 residues. CDR3 loop: CASSDLAGLYNEQFF. In DNA form, the CDR3 reads TGTGCCAGTAGCGATCTAGCGGGGCTCTACAATGAGCAGTTCTTC.

The V and J genes are TRBV7-2 and TRBJ2-7; D not certain. CDR3 size: 12 residues. Between the trimmed V and J ends, which lost 5 bases and 5 bases, there was a span of 10 bases. CDR1 is SGHTA, CDR2 FQGNSA, per germline. The CDR3 region is CASSRPGNEQYF. CDR3 DNA: TGTGCCAGCAGCCGCCCGGGTAACGAGCAGTACTTC. The full variable domain, its missing parts supplied by reference TRBV7-2 and TRBJ2-7, is GAGVSQSPSNKVTEKGKDVELRCDPISGHTALYWYRQSLGQGLEFLIYFQGNSAPDKSGLPSDRFSAERTGGSVSTLTIQRTQQEDSAVYLCASSRPGNEQYFGPGTRLTVT.

The V and J genes are TRBV6-5 and TRBJ1-4; D not certain. Looked up from germline, CDR1 is MNHEY and CDR2 is SVGAGI. The germline V and J ends were trimmed by 8 bases and 2 bases, with 9 bases remaining between them. The CDR3 covers 13 residues. Here the CDR3 reads CASERATNEKLFF. CDR3 coding DNA: TGTGCCAGCGAGAGGGCCACTAATGAAAAACTGTTTTTT.

The chain employs TRBV29-1 and TRBJ1-2, with 10 bases aligning to TRBD1. The CDR3 has 14 residues. V lost 3 bases and J lost 6; bases outside the gene matches: 7. Germline CDR1 is SQVTM and CDR2 is ANQGSEA. This CDR3 is CSVEGTGERHGYTF. The DNA of the CDR3 is TGCAGCGTTGAGGGGACAGGGGAGAGGCATGGCTACACCTTC.

This clone has just a few counts. The chain recombines TRBV25-1 with TRBJ1-2; D remains ambiguous. The CDR3 consists of 14 residues. V lost 0 bases and J 7 bases, leaving 12 bases between the germline ends. From germline, CDR1 is MGHDK and CDR2 SYGVNS. The CDR3 region is CASSEYLFAAGYTF. The CDR3 DNA reads as TGTGCCAGCAGTGAATATCTGTTCGCGGCTGGCTACACCTTC.

This clone is a singleton in its sample. J is TRBJ2-7 and V is TRBV3-1 (or the pseudogene TRBV3-2), with 12 nucleotides matching TRBD1. V trimming: 5 bases; J trimming: 4 bases; junction bases outside the gene matches: 6. Germline CDR1 is LGHDT and CDR2 is YNNKEL (reference sequence). This CDR3 is 15 amino acids long. CDR3 nucleotide sequence: TGTGCCAGCAGCTACGGGACAGGGGGCGAGTACGAGCAGTACTTC. This codes for CASSYGTGGEYEQYF.

Ten or more counts support this clone. This chain uses TRBV19 with TRBJ2-7, with 9 nucleotides matching TRBD1. With V trimmed by 3 bases and J by 3 bases, 3 bases remained unmatched. The length of the CDR3 is 14 residues. CDR1 is LNHDA and CDR2 is SQIVND in the germline V gene (reference sequence). CDR3 in amino acids: CASSIKGQGYEQYF. The DNA of the CDR3 is TGTGCCAGTAGTATCAAGGGACAGGGCTACGAGCAGTACTTC.

The chain couples TRBV19 to TRBJ1-6; perhaps TRBD1 as D (6 bases). The CDR3 is 13 amino acids. Germline V CDR1 and CDR2: LNHDA, SQIVND (reference sequence). The V and J ends lost 4 bases and 8 bases respectively, with 9 bases between them. The CDR3 coding sequence is TGTGCCAGTAGTAACAGGGAGTATTCACCCCTCCACTTT. It specifies CASSNREYSPLHF.

This chain joins TRBV2 and TRBJ2-5; 10 bases match TRBD1. Germline V gene data show CDR1 as SNHLY and CDR2 as FYNNEI. The J segment lost 5 bases and the V segment lost 6 bases, leaving 6 bases of the junction unmatched. The CDR3 length is 14 residues. CDR3 bases: TGTGCCAGCAGGAGGGGGACAGGGGACGAGACCCAGTACTTC. Translation: CASRRGTGDETQYF.

The V call is TRBV28, the J call TRBJ1-2; possibly TRBD1 for D (6 bases). V was clipped by 5 bases and J by 2 bases, with 12 bases between them. This CDR3 region has 14 residues. Germline CDR1 is MDHEN and CDR2 is SYDVKM. This chain's CDR3 is CASSTSGQNYGYTF. CDR3 DNA: TGTGCCAGCAGTACCTCCGGACAGAACTATGGCTACACCTTC.

This clone was observed a few times. V gene TRBV11-2 combines with J gene TRBJ1-6, with D perhaps matching TRBD1 (6 bases). This CDR3 is 15 amino acids long. V lost 4 bases and J 7 bases, leaving 14 bases between the germline ends. CDR1 is SGHAT, CDR2 FQNNGV, per germline. The CDR3 region is CASSSAHQGNSPLHF. The CDR3 DNA reads TGTGCCAGCAGCTCCGCCCATCAGGGGAATTCACCCCTCCACTTT.

V usage is TRBV3-1 (or the pseudogene TRBV3-2) and J usage is TRBJ1-2, with 7 bases identical to TRBD1. This CDR3 is 14 amino acids long. Germline V gene data show CDR1 as LGHDT and CDR2 as YNNKEL (reference sequence). The V segment lost 0 bases and the J segment 4 bases; nucleotides outside the gene matches: 2. The CDR3 is CASSQEDRIYGYTF. The CDR3 nucleotides are TGTGCCAGCAGCCAAGAGGACAGGATCTATGGCTACACCTTC.

This clone was seen once. V usage is TRBV4-1 and J usage is TRBJ2-7; D perhaps matches TRBD1 (6 bases). The V end was cut by 1 base, the J end by 3 bases, with 10 bases between. The CDR3 has 14 amino acids. Germline-derived CDR1 and CDR2 are MGHRA and YSYEKL. In DNA form, the CDR3 reads TGCGCCAGCAGCCAAGTACAGGGCTTCTACGAGCAGTACTTC. It encodes CASSQVQGFYEQYF.

V gene TRBV6-5 combines with J gene TRBJ2-7; TRBD2 aligns across 9 bases. The CDR3 consists of 15 residues. With 3 bases clipped from V and 7 bases from J, the junction kept 10 bases outside the gene matches. The V gene's germline CDR1 is MNHEY and CDR2 SVGAGI. CDR3 amino acids: CASSYGASGMREQYF. Here the CDR3 DNA reads TGTGCCAGCAGTTATGGGGCTAGCGGGATGAGGGAGCAGTACTTC.

This chain links TRBV28 with TRBJ1-5; a weak D match, TRBD1 (5 bases). Germline V gene lookup returns CDR1 MDHEN and CDR2 SYDVKM. The CDR3 covers 14 residues. V gave up 11 bases and J gave up 12 bases, with 26 bases separating them. The CDR3: CADQFSREGRVQHF. The DNA for the CDR3 is TGTGCCGACCAATTCTCCAGGGAAGGAAGGGTCCAGCATTTT.

V usage is TRBV5-4 and J usage is TRBJ1-2, with no clear D. The V gene's germline CDR1 is SGHNT and CDR2 YYREEE (reference sequence). The germline V and J ends were trimmed by 4 bases and 1 base, with 11 bases remaining between them. The CDR3 contains 14 residues. CDR3 sequence reads: CASSTARGNYGYTF. In nucleotides, the CDR3 is TGTGCCAGCAGCACCGCTCGCGGTAACTATGGCTACACCTTC.

CDR3: CATSEPTSGRGNTGELFF. CDR3 nucleotides: TGTGCCACCAGTGAACCTACTAGCGGGAGGGGGAACACCGGGGAGCTGTTTTTT. This chain connects TRBV24-1 to TRBJ2-2; 13 bases match TRBD2. Germline CDR1 reads KGHDR; CDR2 reads SFDVKD. CDR3 length: 18 residues. After removal of 4 bases from V and 1 base from J, the junction contained 5 bases not matched to a gene.

The CDR3 DNA sequence: TGTGCCAGCTCACCGGGGACAGGGGGTAGCACTGAAGCTTTCTTT. Translated, it gives CASSPGTGGSTEAFF. The chain uses TRBV18 and TRBJ1-1; 11 positions match TRBD1. V trimming: 3 bases; J trimming: 4 bases; junction bases outside the gene matches: 4. CDR1 is KGHSH and CDR2 is LQKENI in the germline V gene. CDR3 length: 15 amino acids.

This chain joins TRBV7-9 and TRBJ2-7; TRBD1 aligns across 9 bases. The CDR3 sequence is 16 residues long. The germline V gene encodes CDR1 SEHNR and CDR2 FQNEAQ (reference sequence). After removal of 4 bases from V and 3 bases from J, the junction contained 10 bases not matched to a gene. The CDR3 here is CASSSTGGASYYEQYV. For the CDR3, the DNA is TGTGCCAGCAGCTCTACAGGGGGCGCGAGTTACTACGAGCAGTACGTC.

The chain links TRBV27 to TRBJ2-2; TRBD2 aligns across 8 bases. Germline CDR1 MNHEY, CDR2 SMNVEV (reference sequence). The trim removed 3 bases at V and 4 bases at J, leaving 10 bases unmatched. CDR3 length equals 17 residues. CDR3 bases: TGTGCCAGCAGTTTTGGACCTCGAAGCGGGAGCACCGGGGAGCTGTTTTTT. This gives the protein CASSFGPRSGSTGELFF.

The chain couples TRBV6-6 to TRBJ2-5; tentatively, D is TRBD1 (6 bases). V was trimmed by 2 bases and J by 1 base, leaving 8 bases between them. Germline V gene sequence: CDR1 MNHNY, CDR2 SVGAGI (reference sequence). This CDR3 spans 14 amino acids. The CDR3 DNA reads TGTGCCAGCAGTTACCGGGACATCCAAGAGACCCAGTACTTC. Residues: CASSYRDIQETQYF.